The 10 T cell receptor beta chains below come from one sample, sequenced in a study of T-cell memory formation after mild COVID-19. TCRdb re-analysed the 5' RACE reads in MiXCR, keeping a single row per CDR3 protein. The table records about 50,000 distinct CDR3 sequences, over 8.5% of them present only once. Sequencing was performed on PBMCs or a T cell subset sorted from them (not recorded which). Receptor source: an adult woman who had mild COVID-19 (a few samples of this study predate the infection). Cell type and time point are not known.

The chain links TRBV12-3 or TRBV12-4 to TRBJ1-1; 8 bases fit TRBD1. This CDR3 comprises 14 residues. V dropped 4 bases and J dropped 11; count of bases not matched to a gene: 12. CDR3 sequence reads: CASSSNDRGGTAFF. CDR3 DNA: TGTGCCAGCAGTTCGAACGACAGGGGCGGGACGGCTTTCTTT.

This chain links TRBV14 with TRBJ1-1; D is ambiguous. Deletions cut 2 bases from V and 4 bases from J, with 5 bases between. Germline CDR1 SGHDN, CDR2 FVKESK. This CDR3 has 12 residues. CDR3 amino acids: CASSQFATEAFF. CDR3 DNA: TGTGCCAGCAGCCAATTTGCCACTGAAGCTTTCTTT.

This clonotype was picked up many times. This chain connects TRBV20-1 to TRBJ1-2; no definite D call. The CDR3 is 14 amino acids. V was clipped by 1 base and J by 0 bases, with 9 bases between them. Germline V lookup: CDR1 DFQATT, CDR2 SNEGSKA (reference sequence). In nucleotides, the CDR3 is TGCAGTGCTAGAGTTGGGGAGGCTAACTATGGCTACACCTTC. It translates to CSARVGEANYGYTF.

This clonotype was counted ten times or more. The chain carries TRBV24-1 and TRBJ2-4, with a possible D match to TRBD1 (6 bases). V was pared by 5 bases and J by 10 bases, with 8 bases between. Germline lookup yields CDR1 KGHDR and CDR2 SFDVKD. The CDR3 has 11 amino acids. CDR3 DNA: TGTGCCACCAGTGTTGGACAGATTCAGTACTTC. Amino acids: CATSVGQIQYF.

This clonotype showed up just a few times. The chain combines TRBV4-1 with TRBJ1-1; maybe TRBD1 (6 bases). Trimming pared 0 bases from V and 5 bases from J, leaving 13 bases between. The CDR3 consists of 15 residues. CDR1 and CDR2 from the germline V gene are MGHRA and YSYEKL. CDR3: CASSQDGGGGTEAFF. The CDR3 DNA is TGCGCCAGCAGCCAAGACGGGGGCGGAGGGACTGAAGCTTTCTTT.

The V and J genes are TRBV11-2 and TRBJ1-1; TRBD1 is a possible D gene (6 bases). This CDR3 is 17 amino acids long. V shed 0 bases and J shed 4 bases, with 18 bases lying between them. Germline lookup yields CDR1 SGHAT and CDR2 FQNNGV. CDR3 loop: CASSLDLARGGGTEAFF. The CDR3 nucleotides read TGTGCCAGCAGCTTAGATCTTGCCCGCGGAGGGGGCACTGAAGCTTTCTTT.

The sample holds a few counts of this clonotype. The gene calls are TRBV6-1 and TRBJ2-3; tentatively, D is TRBD2 (6 bases). The ends were cut back, 8 bases at V and 3 bases at J, with 12 bases in the middle. This CDR3 comprises 13 residues. The germline V gene has CDR1 MNHNS and CDR2 SASEGT. The CDR3: CASPHRETDTQYF. In DNA form, the CDR3 reads TGTGCCAGCCCCCATCGGGAGACAGATACGCAGTATTTT.

CDR3 DNA sequence: TGCGCCAGCAGCTTAGTAGCGGGGGGCCAAGTGGGGTCCCAGTACTTC. Encoded protein: CASSLVAGGQVGSQYF. The chain has TRBV5-1 and TRBJ2-5; 10 nucleotides agree with TRBD2. The CDR3 extends over 16 amino acids. From germline, CDR1 is SGHRS and CDR2 YFSETQ. The V gene end was trimmed by 2 bases and the J gene end by 9 bases; junction bases not matched to a gene: 13.

This sequence joins TRBV7-8 and TRBJ2-7; TRBD2 matches 11 bases. The CDR3 has 17 amino acids. The trim removed 0 bases at V and 6 bases at J, leaving 10 bases unmatched. Germline loops: CDR1 SGHVS, CDR2 FQNEAQ. This CDR3 is CASSLAGWRLAGSEQYF. The CDR3 nucleotides are TGTGCCAGCAGCTTAGCCGGATGGAGACTAGCGGGAAGCGAGCAGTACTTC.

This clonotype was observed many times. J is TRBJ2-1 and V is TRBV7-3; TRBD2 agrees at 7 bases. CDR1 is SGHTA, CDR2 FQGTGA, per germline. Trimming removed 3 bases from V and 8 bases from J; junction bases left unmatched: 7. The CDR3 has 14 residues. CDR3 DNA sequence: TGTGCCAGCAGCTTTGGCGGGAGTCGGTATGAGCAGTTCTTC. Amino acid sequence: CASSFGGSRYEQFF. The full variable domain, rest sourced from reference TRBV7-3 and TRBJ2-1, is GAGVSQTPSNKVTEKGKYVELRCDPISGHTALYWYRQSLGQGPEFLIYFQGTGAADDSGLPNDRFFAVRPEGSVSTLKIQRTERGDSAVYLCASSFGGSRYEQFFGPGTRLTVL.